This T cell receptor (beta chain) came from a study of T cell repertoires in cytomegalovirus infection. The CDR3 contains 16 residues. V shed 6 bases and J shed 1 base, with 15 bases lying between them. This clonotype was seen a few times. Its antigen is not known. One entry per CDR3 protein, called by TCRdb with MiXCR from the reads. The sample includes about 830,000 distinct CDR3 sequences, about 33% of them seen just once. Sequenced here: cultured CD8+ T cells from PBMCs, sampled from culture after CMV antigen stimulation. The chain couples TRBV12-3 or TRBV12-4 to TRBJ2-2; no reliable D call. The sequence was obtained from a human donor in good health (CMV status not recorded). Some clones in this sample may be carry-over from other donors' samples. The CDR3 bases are TGTGCCAGCAGCCTTCCTGGGGAAGGGAACACCGGGGAGCTGTTTTTT. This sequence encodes CASSLPGEGNTGELFF.